These 28 T cell receptor beta chains were sequenced from one sample in a study of T cell responses to AZD1222 COVID-19 vaccine (dated by TCRdb to about 2021). This specimen's time point label, interpreted: baseline before first vaccination. The treatment or condition label corresponds to: meningococcal conjugate vaccine given as trial control. Library preparation used the immunoSEQ multiplex PCR assay. TCRdb holds this immuneACCESS table with in-frame rearrangements only. Some clones are missing; in checked studies, unresolved V genes explain under half, and the rest has no known cause. Recorded for this sample are roughly 80,000 clones; over 75% of them occurred a single time. The ten largest clones capture around 4.5% of the sample. The source material was peripheral blood, sampled on day 0 of MenACWY control vaccination. These receptors came from an adult in good health.

V is TRBV5-8 and J is TRBJ1-2, with D perhaps TRBD1 (5 bases). Trimming stripped 0 bases from V and 4 bases from J, with 13 bases between. The CDR3 runs to 15 residues. Germline lookup yields CDR1 SGHTS and CDR2 YDEGEE. The CDR3 DNA is TGTGCCAGCAGCTTGGGGGAGGGGACTACCTATGGCTACACCTTC. Amino acid sequence: CASSLGEGTTYGYTF. The whole variable domain, filled in from reference TRBV5-8 and TRBJ1-2, reads EAGVTQSPTHLIKTRGQQATLRCSPISGHTSVYWYQQALGLGLQFLLWYDEGEERNRGNFPPRFSGRQFPNYSSELNVNALELEDSALYLCASSLGEGTTYGYTFGSGTRLTVV.

This clone was found once. The chain is built from TRBV28 and TRBJ2-3; the D is unclear. The germline V gene has CDR1 MDHEN and CDR2 SYDVKM. V was cut by 6 bases and J by 6 bases, with 13 bases left in between. This CDR3 is built from 13 residues. In nucleotides, the CDR3 is TGTGCCAGCAGAGAACTCGGGCTGGATACGCAGTATTTT. Residues: CASRELGLDTQYF.

The chain uses TRBV6-5 and TRBJ2-5; D is undetermined. Germline V CDR1 and CDR2: MNHEY, SVGAGI. V was cut by 5 bases and J by 5 bases, with 18 bases left in between. The CDR3 contains 15 residues. This CDR3 reads CASSPHELGKETQYF. CDR3 in DNA: TGTGCCAGCAGTCCACACGAATTGGGGAAGGAGACCCAGTACTTC.

The chain combines TRBV19 with TRBJ1-2; TRBD1 aligns across 10 bases. Germline V lookup: CDR1 LNHDA, CDR2 SQIVND (reference sequence). J gave up 5 bases and V 7 bases, and 7 bases lay outside the gene matches. The CDR3 loop spans 14 amino acids. The CDR3 spells CASTRDRGIYGYTF. CDR3 bases: TGTGCCAGTACGAGGGACAGGGGAATTTATGGCTACACCTTC.

V gene TRBV30 combines with J gene TRBJ2-7, with 8 bases identical to TRBD1. The CDR3 has 15 residues. Trimming removed 0 bases from V and 6 bases from J; junction bases left unmatched: 10. Germline CDR1 is GTSNPN and CDR2 is SVGIG (reference sequence). CDR3 in amino acids: CAWSVHGQGIGEQYF. DNA of the CDR3: TGTGCCTGGAGTGTACATGGACAGGGAATTGGCGAGCAGTACTTC. The variable domain in full, completed from reference TRBV30 and TRBJ2-7, reads SQTIHQWPATLVQPVGSPLSLECTVEGTSNPNLYWYRQAAGRGLQLLFYSVGIGQISSEVPQNLSASRPQDRQFILSSKKLLLSDSGFYLCAWSVHGQGIGEQYFGPGTRLTVT.

The CDR3 reads CASSIRGDGQETQYF. In DNA, the CDR3 is TGTGCCAGTAGTATACGTGGGGACGGACAAGAGACCCAGTACTTC. The chain joins TRBV19 to TRBJ2-5; the D call may be TRBD1 or TRBD2 (5 bases each). V shed 2 bases and J shed 2 bases, with 12 bases lying between them. From germline, CDR1 is LNHDA and CDR2 SQIVND (reference sequence). The CDR3 has 15 residues.

This clone was counted a few times. The V gene is TRBV28, the J gene TRBJ1-2, with 8 bases aligning to TRBD1. J lost 2 bases, V lost 3 bases, and 8 bases had no gene match. Germline CDR1 and CDR2: MDHEN and SYDVKM. The CDR3 consists of 16 residues. Written as DNA, the CDR3 is TGTGCCAGCAGTTTCATTTCAGGGGGCAACAACTATGGCTACACCTTC. Translation: CASSFISGGNNYGYTF.

The gene calls are TRBV6-1 and TRBJ2-7; perhaps TRBD2 as D (6 bases). Trimming cost V 2 bases and J 5 bases, with 16 bases left between them. The germline V gene has CDR1 MNHNS and CDR2 SASEGT. The CDR3 extends over 15 amino acids. CDR3 sequence: CASSESGRLGDEQYF. The DNA for the CDR3 is TGTGCCAGCAGTGAATCTGGCAGACTAGGGGACGAGCAGTACTTC.

The chain links TRBV6-4 to TRBJ1-5; no firm D call. CDR3 size: 15 residues. The germline CDR1 and CDR2 sequences are MRHNA and SNTAGT. The V end lost 6 bases, the J end lost 4 bases, and 16 bases lay between the germline ends. CDR3: CASSALRVRNQPQHF. The CDR3 DNA follows: TGTGCCAGCAGCGCATTGAGGGTAAGAAATCAGCCCCAGCATTTT.

The CDR3 loop is CASSYSSTGSYGYTF. CDR3 in DNA: TGTGCCAGCAGTTACTCGTCGACAGGGAGCTATGGCTACACCTTC. The chain couples TRBV6-5 to TRBJ1-2, with 7 bases that match TRBD1. The CDR3 totals 15 residues. With V trimmed by 0 bases and J by 4 bases, 5 bases remained unmatched. Germline V CDR1 and CDR2: MNHEY, SVGAGI.

V usage is TRBV5-1 and J usage is TRBJ1-4; 7 nucleotides match TRBD1. The CDR3 has 13 amino acids. The J segment lost 7 bases and the V segment lost 5 bases, leaving 5 bases of the junction unmatched. In germline, CDR1 is SGHRS, CDR2 YFSETQ. In DNA form, the CDR3 reads TGCGCCAGCAGGTTGCAGGGGGGTGAAAAACTGTTTTTT. Its protein product is CASRLQGGEKLFF.

A remark on this clone: Other DNA sequences within the sample encode an identical CDR3. The chain combines TRBV9 with TRBJ1-2; D remains ambiguous. Trimming removed 3 bases at V and 0 bases at J, with 0 bases between. Germline lookup yields CDR1 SGDLS and CDR2 YYNGEE. The CDR3 sequence is 11 residues long. Here the CDR3 DNA reads TGTGCCAGCAGCGCTAACTATGGCTACACCTTC. Translation: CASSANYGYTF.

The J gene is TRBJ1-2, the V gene TRBV19; 10 nucleotides line up with TRBD1. The germline V gene encodes CDR1 LNHDA and CDR2 SQIVND (reference sequence). Unmatched junction bases numbered 7, after V lost 11 bases and J lost 7 bases. This CDR3 is 12 amino acids long. The chain's CDR3 is CACQGQGFGYTF. As DNA, the CDR3 is TGTGCCTGCCAGGGACAGGGGTTTGGCTACACCTTC.

The count of this clone is one. The chain combines TRBV29-1 with TRBJ2-1; D might be TRBD1 (5 bases). Germline values: CDR1 SQVTM, CDR2 ANQGSEA. V lost 3 bases and J 3 bases, leaving 12 bases between the germline ends. The CDR3 runs 14 residues. CDR3 loop: CSVEAGLYYNEQFF. CDR3 in DNA: TGCAGCGTTGAGGCAGGGCTTTACTACAATGAGCAGTTCTTC.

J is TRBJ2-3 and V is TRBV10-3; 10 nucleotides match TRBD1. V lost 2 bases, J lost 5 bases, and 4 bases stayed unmatched. CDR1 and CDR2 from the germline V gene are ENHRY and SYGVKD. CDR3 size: 15 residues. CDR3 in DNA: TGTGCCATCAGTGAGGGGGACAGGGGAAGAGATACGCAGTATTTT. It is translated as CAISEGDRGRDTQYF.

This chain joins TRBV18 and TRBJ2-2, with a tentative D call TRBD2 (5 bases). The CDR3 consists of 11 residues. CDR1 and CDR2 from the germline V gene are KGHSH and LQKENI. Trimming cost V 10 bases and J 7 bases, with 10 bases left between them. The CDR3 DNA follows: TGTGCCACCTCCGCGGGCGGGGAGCTGTTTTTT. Protein: CATSAGGELFF.

The chain recombines TRBV5-1 with TRBJ1-5; D not resolved. Trimming left V 4 bases short and J 1 base short, with 6 bases between. CDR1 is SGHRS and CDR2 is YFSETQ in the germline V gene. The CDR3 has 13 amino acids. The CDR3, as DNA: TGCGCCAGCAGCCCCGACAGCAATCAGCCCCAGCATTTT. Residues: CASSPDSNQPQHF.

The chain has TRBV18 and TRBJ2-2, with 8 bases matching TRBD1. Germline CDR1 KGHSH, CDR2 LQKENI. With V trimmed by 2 bases and J by 6 bases, 8 bases remained unmatched. The length of the CDR3 is 16 residues. The CDR3 loop reads CASSPSAGGGSGELFF. The CDR3 bases are TGTGCCAGCTCACCAAGTGCAGGGGGCGGTTCCGGGGAGCTGTTTTTT.

This chain connects TRBV7-3 to TRBJ2-1, with 9 bases identical to TRBD2. With 3 bases clipped from V and 9 bases from J, the junction kept 9 bases outside the gene matches. This CDR3 has 15 residues. CDR1 is SGHTA, CDR2 FQGTGA, per germline. For the CDR3, the DNA is TGTGCCAGCAGCTTGGGCGGGAGGGCCTCTTCTGAGCAGTTCTTC. It specifies CASSLGGRASSEQFF. Complete variable domain (other parts from reference TRBV7-3 and TRBJ2-1): GAGVSQTPSNKVTEKGKYVELRCDPISGHTALYWYRQSLGQGPEFLIYFQGTGAADDSGLPNDRFFAVRPEGSVSTLKIQRTERGDSAVYLCASSLGGRASSEQFFGPGTRLTVL.

The chain combines TRBV19 with TRBJ2-7, with 9 nucleotides matching TRBD2. The trim removed 5 bases at V and 2 bases at J, leaving 7 bases unmatched. This CDR3 region has 15 residues. Germline V gives CDR1 LNHDA, CDR2 SQIVND (reference sequence). CDR3: CASSPRGGGAYEQYF. The CDR3 DNA is TGTGCCAGTAGTCCCCGCGGGGGGGGCGCCTACGAGCAGTACTTC.

In nucleotides, the CDR3 is TGTGCCAGCAGTTACGTAACAGATACGCAGTATTTT. Encoded protein: CASSYVTDTQYF. The chain employs TRBV6-2 or TRBV6-3 and TRBJ2-3; D is uncertain. Per the germline V gene, CDR1 is MNHEY and CDR2 is SVGEGT. The V end lost 2 bases, the J end lost 3 bases, and 3 bases lay between the germline ends. There are 12 residues in the CDR3.

The chain has TRBV5-6 and TRBJ2-3, with unresolved D. Germline V gene lookup returns CDR1 SGHDT and CDR2 YYEEEE. V gave up 4 bases and J gave up 4 bases, with 13 bases separating them. The CDR3 runs to 14 residues. Written as DNA, the CDR3 is TGTGCCAGCAGCCAGGTTGCGGTACCAGATACGCAGTATTTT. Translating it yields CASSQVAVPDTQYF.

This chain joins TRBV28 and TRBJ2-7; D is possibly TRBD2 (5 bases). The germline V and J ends were trimmed by 6 bases and 5 bases, with 20 bases remaining between them. Germline loops: CDR1 MDHEN, CDR2 SYDVKM. This CDR3 has 15 amino acids. The CDR3 loop is CASSPLRGREDEQYF. The CDR3, as DNA: TGTGCCAGCAGCCCTCTGCGAGGGCGCGAGGACGAGCAGTACTTC.

This clone was found a few times. This chain links TRBV6-4 with TRBJ2-2; D not certain. Germline assignment: CDR1 MRHNA and CDR2 SNTAGT. Between the trimmed V and J ends, which lost 3 bases and 4 bases, there was a span of 6 bases. This CDR3 is 13 amino acids long. The CDR3 loop is CASSETSTGELFF. The CDR3 DNA follows: TGTGCCAGCAGTGAGACATCCACCGGGGAGCTGTTTTTT.

The rearrangement joins TRBV18 to TRBJ1-1, with 8 bases that match TRBD1. The CDR3 contains 18 residues. Trimming took 6 bases from V and 0 from J; bases not matched to a gene: 15. Germline assignment: CDR1 KGHSH and CDR2 LQKENI. In nucleotides, the CDR3 is TGTGCCAGCTCGACGACAGTGGTCGGACAGGGCATGAACACTGAAGCTTTCTTT. Its translation: CASSTTVVGQGMNTEAFF.

The DNA of the CDR3 is TGTGCCAGCAGCCCATCGGGGACAGGGTTCTCTGGAAACACCATATATTTT. It translates to CASSPSGTGFSGNTIYF. V gene TRBV7-2 combines with J gene TRBJ1-3; 9 nucleotides align to TRBD1. Trimming at V came to 5 bases and at J to 0 bases, leaving 8 bases not matched to a gene. The CDR3 covers 17 residues. The germline gives CDR1 SGHTA, CDR2 FQGNSA.

The chain recombines TRBV28 with TRBJ2-1; a possible D gene is TRBD2 (7 bases). The CDR3 sequence is 19 residues long. Germline CDR1 reads MDHEN; CDR2 reads SYDVKM. Trimming cost V 4 bases and J 5 bases, with 27 bases left between them. The CDR3: CASSSAQGWSGKRNNEQFF. The CDR3 nucleotides read TGTGCCAGCAGTTCTGCACAGGGATGGAGCGGGAAGAGGAACAATGAGCAGTTCTTC.

The chain employs TRBV20-1 and TRBJ2-7; 9 nucleotides agree with TRBD1. Germline CDR1 reads DFQATT; CDR2 reads SNEGSKA (reference sequence). J gave up 5 bases and V 3 bases, and 5 bases lay outside the gene matches. CDR3 length: 13 amino acids. The CDR3, as DNA: TGCAGTGCTAGTGGGGACAGGGACCACGAGCAGTACTTC. It specifies CSASGDRDHEQYF.